The clone carrying this T cell receptor beta chain has a handful of counts. Its antigen is still unknown. The ends were cut back, 4 bases at V and 2 bases at J, with 8 bases in the middle. This CDR3 is 12 amino acids long. Germline V gene data show CDR1 as DFQATT and CDR2 as SNEGSKA (reference sequence). The sample is drawn from a study of T-cell memory formation after mild COVID-19. General study results and limits: A subset of responding clones appeared in pre-infection memory, suggesting cross-reactive memory joined.

MiXCR, run by TCRdb on the 5' RACE reads, gives a single entry per CDR3 protein. In the table there are some 150,000 distinct CDR3 sequences, about 6.1% of which are singletons. This chain uses TRBV20-1 with TRBJ2-5; D is possibly TRBD2 (5 bases). The specimen was PBMCs or a T cell subset sorted from them (not recorded which). The clonotype was recovered from an adult woman who had mild COVID-19 (a few samples of this study predate the infection). Cell type and time point are not known. This CDR3 reads CSATGVQETQYF. CDR3 coding DNA: TGCAGTGCTACCGGGGTTCAAGAGACCCAGTACTTC.